The source of this T cell receptor (beta chain) is a study of T-cell reconstitution after alpha-beta-depleted transplantation in children. General study results and limits: Where alpha-beta T cells came from about two months after transplant was reportedly several hundred expanded graft clones. Newly produced T cells mostly accounted for T-cell counts and diversity one year post-transplant.

Germline CDR1 reads MGHRA; CDR2 reads YSYEKL. This CDR3 is 16 amino acids long. Trimming pared 3 bases from V and 5 bases from J, leaving 17 bases between. A word on this clonotype: Its matching antigen is unknown.

Unique molecular identifiers were incorporated into the prepared TCRbeta library. MiXCR, run by TCRdb on the PCR reads, gives a single entry per CDR3 protein. The data show roughly 790,000 distinct CDR3 sequences, 15% to 20% seen once. Material: PBMCs, mostly from graft donor cells, obtained 360 days after TCRalphabeta/CD19-depleted stem cell transplant. The gene calls are TRBV4-1 and TRBJ2-1; weak D call: TRBD2 (5 bases). This TCR came from a male patient under 18 who had a stem cell transplant for acute lymphoblastic leukemia, so the T cells may come from the graft donor. The CDR3 sequence: CASSQGRAGGDNEQFF. Here the CDR3 DNA reads TGCGCCAGCAGCCAGGGCCGGGCGGGCGGCGACAATGAGCAGTTCTTC.